These 2 T cell receptor beta chains originate from one sample sequenced in a study of blood T cell repertoires in COVID-19. Clones were sequenced by immunoSEQ multiplex PCR, and TCRdb holds only the in-frame ones, with some missing. This sample has under 400,000 clones, with around 88% found just once. Input material: peripheral blood. The source is a woman in her 30s with COVID-19, enrolled during active disease.

The genes are TRBV5-8 and TRBJ2-1; D is uncertain. Germline V lookup: CDR1 SGHTS, CDR2 YDEGEE. The length of the CDR3 is 15 residues. Trimming left V 0 bases short and J 0 bases short, with 7 bases between. Here the CDR3 DNA reads TGTGCCAGCAGCTTGGTTCGTGTCTCCTACAATGAGCAGTTCTTC. The encoded protein is CASSLVRVSYNEQFF.

This clone appeared a single time. This chain uses TRBV6-5 with TRBJ2-6; 7 positions match TRBD2. The CDR3 extends over 15 amino acids. Germline CDR1 reads MNHEY; CDR2 reads SVGAGI. V was clipped by 7 bases and J by 2 bases; unmatched bases: 5. The CDR3 DNA reads TGTGCCAGCACCAGTGGGGGGGCTGGGGCCAACGTCCTGACTTTC. This encodes CASTSGGAGANVLTF.